The clone carrying this TCR beta chain was counted once. This entry comes from a study of cytomegalovirus exposure and HLA in healthy donors. Germline V CDR1 and CDR2: MDHEN, SYDVKM. Trimming cost V 4 bases and J 6 bases, with 30 bases left between them. This CDR3 region has 19 residues. PCR primers comprised 60 Vbeta and 13 Jbeta primers. Sequenced by immunoSEQ multiplex PCR; TCRdb stores in-frame clones only, minus some. The table lists tens of thousands of clones, about 67% of them singletons. This receptor was obtained from a human donor in good health. This chain uses TRBV28 with TRBJ1-2; unclear D gene. Sample: PBMCs. This CDR3 is CASSSQSPGVGRWENGYTF. CDR3 sequence (DNA): TGTGCCAGCAGTTCCCAAAGCCCCGGGGTGGGGAGATGGGAAAATGGCTACACCTTC.